Listed here are 9 T cell receptor beta chains from one sample, sequenced in a study of TIL therapy for anti-PD-1-resistant metastatic lung cancer. Time point defined: pre-treatment sample, taken before nivolumab and TIL therapy. The immunoSEQ assay was v3. Libraries were prepared by immunoSEQ multiplex PCR; TCRdb keeps only in-frame clonotypes and omits some of them. Here the sample spans approximately 45,000 clones, 70% to 80% being singletons. The specimen comprised blood, sampled at baseline. These receptors all stem from a man between 70 and 80 years old with non-small cell lung cancer.

V and J are TRBV4-1 and TRBJ2-5, with D unclear. The germline V and J ends were trimmed by 0 bases and 0 bases, with 5 bases remaining between them. Germline CDR1 MGHRA, CDR2 YSYEKL. This CDR3 contains 14 residues. This CDR3 is CASSQDGYQETQYF. DNA for the CDR3: TGCGCCAGCAGCCAAGATGGGTACCAAGAGACCCAGTACTTC.

The table lists this clone with a count of one. The rearrangement joins TRBV2 to TRBJ2-4, with 8 bases fitting TRBD1. The germline V gene has CDR1 SNHLY and CDR2 FYNNEI. The ends lost 6 bases at V and 6 bases at J; junction bases unmatched: 7. The CDR3 contains 14 residues. CDR3 region: CASSMDRAGNIQYF. In DNA form, the CDR3 reads TGTGCCAGCAGCATGGACAGGGCGGGAAACATTCAGTACTTC.

This clone was observed a single time. V gene TRBV29-1 combines with J gene TRBJ1-2; D is unclear. V lost 3 bases, J lost 8 bases, and 4 bases lay in between. Germline CDR1 SQVTM, CDR2 ANQGSEA. This CDR3 contains 9 residues. CDR3 sequence: CSVEPGYTF. CDR3 DNA: TGCAGCGTTGAGCCGGGCTACACCTTC.

This clone turned up a few times. The chain is built from TRBV28 and TRBJ2-5, with a possible D match to TRBD1 (5 bases). Looked up from germline, CDR1 is MDHEN and CDR2 is SYDVKM. Trimming cost V 7 bases and J 1 base, with 13 bases left between them. This CDR3 has 14 amino acids. The DNA of the CDR3 is TGTGCCAGCACAACCCGCCAGGGCCAAGAGACCCAGTACTTC. Its protein product is CASTTRQGQETQYF.

The chain employs TRBV19 and TRBJ1-6; TRBD1 matches 8 bases. The CDR3 loop spans 15 amino acids. Germline V gene sequence: CDR1 LNHDA, CDR2 SQIVND (reference sequence). J was trimmed by 7 bases and V by 5 bases; bases with no gene match: 7. The CDR3 DNA is TGTGCCAGTAGTGCCGGGACAGGACAAAATTCACCCCTCCACTTT. It translates to CASSAGTGQNSPLHF. Complete variable domain (other parts from reference TRBV19 and TRBJ1-6): DGGITQSPKYLFRKEGQNVTLSCEQNLNHDAMYWYRQDPGQGLRLIYYSQIVNDFQKGDIAEGYSVSREKKESFPLTVTSAQKNPTAFYLCASSAGTGQNSPLHFGNGTRLTVT.

This chain joins TRBV13 and TRBJ2-7, with TRBD2 matching 13 bases. Looked up from germline, CDR1 is PRHDT and CDR2 is FYEKMQ (reference sequence). The CDR3 totals 17 residues. V lost 5 bases, J lost 3 bases, and 10 bases stayed unmatched. This CDR3 is CASSPRTSGRGSYEQYF. The CDR3 DNA reads TGTGCCAGCAGCCCGAGGACTAGCGGGAGAGGGAGCTACGAGCAGTACTTC.

The gene calls are TRBV9 and TRBJ2-7, with 10 bases that match TRBD2. J gave up 6 bases and V 2 bases, and 8 bases lay outside the gene matches. From germline, CDR1 is SGDLS and CDR2 YYNGEE. The CDR3 is made up of 15 amino acids. CDR3 protein: CASSVASGSFAEQYF. The CDR3 DNA sequence: TGTGCCAGCAGCGTGGCTAGCGGGAGTTTTGCCGAGCAGTACTTC.

The chain couples TRBV6-1 to TRBJ2-3; D ambiguous. Germline V gene sequence: CDR1 MNHNS, CDR2 SASEGT. This CDR3 comprises 15 residues. The V gene lost 1 base and the J gene lost 0 bases, with 8 bases spanning the gap. Here the CDR3 reads CASSEVASSTDTQYF. In DNA, the CDR3 is TGTGCCAGCAGTGAAGTTGCTTCTAGCACAGATACGCAGTATTTT.

The chain recombines TRBV9 with TRBJ2-1, with 7 bases fitting TRBD1. Germline CDR1 and CDR2: SGDLS and YYNGEE. The CDR3 consists of 15 residues. Trimming removed 3 bases from V and 5 bases from J; junction bases left unmatched: 8. The CDR3 here is CASSDRTGGDNEQFF. The CDR3 DNA reads TGTGCCAGCAGCGATCGGACAGGCGGAGACAATGAGCAGTTCTTC.